The clone carrying this T cell receptor (beta chain) has just a few counts. Its antigen is not known. Profiling relied on immunoSEQ multiplex PCR, and the TCRdb table lists in-frame clones only, not all of them. The sample yields 20,000 to 25,000 clones, about four fifths seen once. The data were taken from a study of OX40 agonist ivuxolimab in advanced cancers. At the level of the study: A history of anti-PD-1, anti-PD-L1 or anti-CTLA-4 therapy was acceptable, and about 37% had some.

General observations from the study: Clonal expansion was seen in CD4+ and CD8+ blood T cells by week 6 at 0.1 to 3.0 mg/kg.

The material sequenced was CD4+ or CD8+ T cells sorted from blood, taken in a trial of the OX40 agonist ivuxolimab. The sequence came from an adult with an advanced solid tumor such as melanoma, head and neck, liver or kidney cancer.

This CDR3 is CAITPESGRAVDTQYF. For the CDR3, the DNA is TGTGCCATCACTCCTGAGAGCGGGAGGGCCGTAGATACGCAGTATTTT. V gene TRBV10-3 combines with J gene TRBJ2-3; 10 bases align to TRBD2. V was pared by 7 bases and J by 5 bases, with 12 bases of the junction left unmatched. Germline lookup yields CDR1 ENHRY and CDR2 SYGVKD. The CDR3 totals 16 residues.